This T cell receptor beta chain was observed in a study of blood T cell repertoires in COVID-19. On the study more broadly: PBMCs, B-cell-depleted T cells, or T cells were the source of the cDNA or gDNA that made up the material.

Authors' data handling: Amplification of reference gene primers was used by the study to estimate nucleated cell counts. The assay was immunoSEQ multiplex PCR, and TCRdb's table has in-frame clones only and misses some. V, J and clone size are taken as reported in that table, and D and trimming were inferred from the DNA itself. The data hold some 180,000 clones, with more than 80% observed a single time. The CDR3 has 13 amino acids. Losses at the gene ends were 9 bases for V and 1 base for J; bases not matched to a gene: 5. In germline, CDR1 is SGHAT, CDR2 FQNNGV. The source of this sequence is a human donor in a cohort sampled during active COVID-19. The source material was peripheral blood. The rearrangement links TRBV11-2 to TRBJ1-1; 7 bases fit TRBD1. This CDR3 reads CASRPGGNTEAFF. CDR3 coding DNA: TGTGCCAGTCGTCCAGGGGGGAACACTGAAGCTTTCTTT.